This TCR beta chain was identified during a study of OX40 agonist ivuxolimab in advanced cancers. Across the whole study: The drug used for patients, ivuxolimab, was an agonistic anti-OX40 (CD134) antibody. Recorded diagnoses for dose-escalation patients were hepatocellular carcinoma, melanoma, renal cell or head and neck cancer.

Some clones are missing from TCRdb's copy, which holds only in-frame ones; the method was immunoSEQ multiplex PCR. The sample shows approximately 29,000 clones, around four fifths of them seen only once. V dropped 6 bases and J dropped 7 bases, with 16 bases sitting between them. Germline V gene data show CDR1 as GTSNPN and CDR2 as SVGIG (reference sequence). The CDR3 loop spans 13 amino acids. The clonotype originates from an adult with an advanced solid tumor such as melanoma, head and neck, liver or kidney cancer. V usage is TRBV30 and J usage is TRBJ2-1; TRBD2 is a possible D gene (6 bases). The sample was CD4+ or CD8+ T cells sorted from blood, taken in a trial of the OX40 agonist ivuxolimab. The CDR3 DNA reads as TGTGCCTGCAGACTAGGCACCACTAATGAGCAGTTCTTC. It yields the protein CACRLGTTNEQFF.